The 28 T cell receptor beta chains reported below all come from one sample, sequenced in a study of patients and donors after allogeneic stem cell transplantation. Each CDR3 protein gets one entry after TCRdb re-called the RT-PCR reads with MiXCR. The repertoire has over 10,000 distinct CDR3 sequences, approximately 25% of them found once; the top ten carry 40% to 65%. The sample consisted of blood, either unsorted or a sorted T cell fraction (not recorded which). These receptors were taken from a human donor who was either an allogeneic HSCT recipient or a stem cell or donor lymphocyte infusion donor (not recorded which). It is not recorded whose cells these are; they may come from a transplant donor.

In its sample, this clonotype was seen a few times. V usage is TRBV19 and J usage is TRBJ1-1, with D maybe TRBD1 (6 bases). The germline CDR1 and CDR2 sequences are LNHDA and SQIVND (reference sequence). Trimming removed 9 bases from V and 6 bases from J, with 23 bases in between. CDR3 size: 15 residues. CDR3 coding DNA: TGTGCCAGGAACAGCCCGGGACAAAGTGGCTCTGAAGCTTTCTTT. Residues: CARNSPGQSGSEAFF.

The gene calls are TRBV12-3 or TRBV12-4 and TRBJ2-3; D call uncertain. The CDR3 is 13 amino acids. V was cut by 4 bases and J by 3 bases, with 8 bases left in between. The CDR3 DNA follows: TGTGCCAGCAGTTCGACCGGGACAGATACGCAGTATTTT. It yields the protein CASSSTGTDTQYF.

The V call is TRBV7-6, the J call TRBJ1-4; D ambiguous. This CDR3 comprises 15 residues. V was trimmed by 4 bases and J by 5 bases, leaving 14 bases between them. In germline, CDR1 is SGHVS, CDR2 FNYEAQ. This CDR3 reads CASSYSPGLNEKLFF. The CDR3 DNA follows: TGTGCCAGCAGCTACAGTCCGGGCCTGAATGAAAAACTGTTTTTT.

This clonotype was seen more than once but under ten times. This chain uses TRBV5-1 with TRBJ1-5; D gene uncertain. Germline V gives CDR1 SGHRS, CDR2 YFSETQ. Trimming removed 0 bases at V and 0 bases at J, with 7 bases between. The CDR3 sequence is 15 residues long. In DNA form, the CDR3 reads TGCGCCAGCAGCTTGGAAGGGCATAGCAATCAGCCCCAGCATTTT. This sequence encodes CASSLEGHSNQPQHF.

This clonotype was detected a few times. CDR3 sequence reads: CASSPGANQPQHF. The CDR3 nucleotides read TGTGCCAGCAGCCCCGGGGCCAATCAGCCCCAGCATTTT. This rearrangement joins TRBV7-2 to TRBJ1-5; the D gene is possibly TRBD1 (5 bases). The CDR3 runs to 13 residues. Germline V lookup: CDR1 SGHTA, CDR2 FQGNSA. Trimming took 5 bases from V and 3 from J, leaving 8 bases between them.

The DNA of the CDR3 is TGTGCCAGCAGCTTAAGTCCAGCGGGAGTCCGAGGGAATGAGCAGTTCTTC. Translation: CASSLSPAGVRGNEQFF. The V and J genes are TRBV7-9 and TRBJ2-1, with TRBD2 matching 8 bases. Trimming took 2 bases from V and 7 from J; bases not matched to a gene: 13. Germline-derived CDR1 and CDR2 are SEHNR and FQNEAQ (reference sequence). The CDR3 length is 17 residues.

The chain is built from TRBV7-9 and TRBJ1-1; D gene uncertain. This CDR3 has 11 residues. The V gene lost 5 bases and the J gene lost 9 bases, with 10 bases spanning the gap. CDR1 is SEHNR and CDR2 is FQNEAQ in the germline V gene (reference sequence). The CDR3 DNA reads as TGTGCCAGCAGCCAGACTGAGAAAGCTTTCTTT. Protein product: CASSQTEKAFF.

The rearrangement links TRBV29-1 to TRBJ2-5; D may correspond to TRBD1 or TRBD2 (5 bases each). The CDR3 spans 13 residues. The germline V and J ends were trimmed by 4 bases and 1 base, with 10 bases remaining between them. From germline, CDR1 is SQVTM and CDR2 ANQGSEA. The CDR3 coding sequence is TGCAGCGTTGGTAGGGACGCCCAAGAGACCCAGTACTTC. Translating gives CSVGRDAQETQYF.

The chain combines TRBV5-1 with TRBJ2-1; D gene ambiguous. CDR1 SGHRS and CDR2 YFSETQ come from the germline V gene. The CDR3 extends over 12 amino acids. V was clipped by 4 bases and J by 10 bases, with 12 bases between them. The CDR3 spells CASSPPGEEQFF. CDR3 nucleotide sequence: TGCGCCAGCAGCCCCCCCGGCGAGGAGCAGTTCTTC.

This clonotype turned up a few times. The CDR3 here is CASSLVGGNYGYTF. Written as DNA, the CDR3 is TGTGCCAGCAGCTTAGTTGGGGGGAACTATGGCTACACCTTC. V and J are TRBV7-9 and TRBJ1-2, with D perhaps matching TRBD1 (5 bases). Germline CDR1 and CDR2: SEHNR and FQNEAQ (reference sequence). V lost 1 base and J lost 2, with 8 bases in between. This CDR3 has 14 amino acids.

The chain combines TRBV7-2 with TRBJ1-1, with a tentative D call TRBD1 (6 bases). This CDR3 is built from 14 residues. V lost 4 bases and J 4 bases, leaving 13 bases between the germline ends. CDR1 SGHTA and CDR2 FQGNSA come from the germline V gene. As DNA, the CDR3 is TGTGCCAGCAGCTCCGGCGGGGGCGTCACTGAAGCTTTCTTT. Translating it yields CASSSGGGVTEAFF.

The chain links TRBV7-9 to TRBJ1-1; tentatively, D is TRBD1 (5 bases). Between the trimmed V and J ends, which lost 7 bases and 7 bases, there was a span of 10 bases. There are 11 residues in the CDR3. Germline assignment: CDR1 SEHNR and CDR2 FQNEAQ (reference sequence). The chain's CDR3 is CASTWGYEAFF. CDR3 DNA sequence: TGTGCCAGCACCTGGGGGTATGAAGCTTTCTTT. Filled out from reference TRBV7-9 and TRBJ1-1, the complete variable domain reads DTGVSQNPRHKITKRGQNVTFRCDPISEHNRLYWYRQTLGQGPEFLTYFQNEAQLEKSRLLSDRFSAERPKGSFSTLEIQRTEQGDSAMYLCASTWGYEAFFGQGTRLTVV.

This sequence joins TRBV11-3 and TRBJ1-2; 7 nucleotides agree with TRBD1. The germline CDR1 and CDR2 sequences are SGHNT and YENEEA. After removal of 4 bases from V and 5 bases from J, the junction contained 4 bases not matched to a gene. The CDR3 consists of 13 residues. CDR3 in amino acids: CASSSPTGYGYTF. The CDR3 nucleotides read TGTGCCAGCAGCTCGCCGACAGGGTATGGCTACACCTTC.

The chain joins TRBV12-3 or TRBV12-4 to TRBJ2-1; D ambiguous. This CDR3 comprises 14 residues. Trimming cost V 5 bases and J 9 bases, with 17 bases left between them. The DNA of the CDR3 is TGTGCCAGCAGTCTTCTCCTCGGTAGGGCTGAGCAGTTCTTC. Its protein is CASSLLLGRAEQFF.

The chain links TRBV5-1 to TRBJ2-7; 15 bases match TRBD2. The CDR3 is 16 residues long. Germline trimming cut 5 bases from V and 0 bases from J; bases unmatched to any gene: 3. Per germline, CDR1 SGHRS and CDR2 YFSETQ. CDR3 coding DNA: TGCGCCAGCAGACCGGGACTAGCGGGAGGCTCCTACGAGCAGTACTTC. Its protein product is CASRPGLAGGSYEQYF.

The chain recombines TRBV6-5 with TRBJ2-7; possibly TRBD2 for D (5 bases). The CDR3 loop spans 13 amino acids. Germline V gene lookup returns CDR1 MNHEY and CDR2 SVGAGI. The ends were cut back, 0 bases at V and 6 bases at J, with 9 bases in the middle. CDR3 DNA sequence: TGTGCCAGCAGTTACTCGAGCGGCGGCGAGCAGTACTTC. Translation: CASSYSSGGEQYF.

The sample holds a few counts of this clonotype. The J gene is TRBJ2-5, the V gene TRBV12-3 or TRBV12-4; D unresolved. The CDR3 runs 14 residues. Trimming took off 3 bases at V and 2 bases at J, with 10 bases between the two ends. CDR3 sequence: CASSFGRNQETQYF. The CDR3 DNA sequence: TGTGCCAGCAGTTTCGGCAGGAATCAAGAGACCCAGTACTTC.

The V gene is TRBV4-2, the J gene TRBJ2-1; possible D gene TRBD2, 5 bases. V was shortened by 0 bases and J by 6 bases, with 15 bases between the two germline ends. The CDR3 runs to 16 residues. Germline V lookup: CDR1 LGHNA, CDR2 YNFKEQ. The chain's CDR3 is CASSQEVSLARNEQFF. DNA for the CDR3: TGTGCCAGCAGCCAAGAAGTGAGCCTAGCTCGCAATGAGCAGTTCTTC.

This clonotype turned up a few times. The rearrangement uses TRBV5-1 and TRBJ2-7; no definite D call. Trimming stripped 7 bases from V and 0 bases from J, with 11 bases between. CDR1 is SGHRS and CDR2 is YFSETQ in the germline V gene. CDR3 length equals 13 residues. CDR3 region: CASRARASYEQYF. For the CDR3, the DNA is TGCGCCAGCCGGGCGCGAGCCTCCTACGAGCAGTACTTC.

The CDR3 here is CSARAGREAEPQYF. In nucleotides, the CDR3 is TGCAGTGCTAGAGCAGGAAGGGAGGCCGAGCCGCAGTATTTT. V usage is TRBV20-1 and J usage is TRBJ2-3, with D possibly matching TRBD2 (6 bases). The V end was cut by 1 base, the J end by 10 bases, with 18 bases between. CDR3 size: 14 residues. Germline loops: CDR1 DFQATT, CDR2 SNEGSKA (reference sequence).

The rearrangement joins TRBV4-3 to TRBJ2-7, with a weak D call TRBD2 (6 bases). CDR3 length: 15 amino acids. Germline lookup yields CDR1 LGHNA and CDR2 YSLEER. The V gene lost 1 base and the J gene lost 0 bases, with 10 bases spanning the gap. The CDR3 region has the DNA TGCGCCAGCAGCCAAGTTAGTAGCGGCTCCTACGAGCAGTACTTC. Its protein product is CASSQVSSGSYEQYF.

This chain connects TRBV30 to TRBJ1-1; D unclear. Germline lookup yields CDR1 GTSNPN and CDR2 SVGIG (reference sequence). V shed 0 bases and J shed 7 bases, with 15 bases lying between them. CDR3 length: 14 residues. The CDR3 spells CAWSVRPREGEAFF. In DNA form, the CDR3 reads TGTGCCTGGAGTGTACGCCCGAGGGAGGGTGAAGCTTTCTTT.

In regard to this clonotype: A junction end diverges from the germline sequence, so it may reflect a read error. This rearrangement joins TRBV29-1 to TRBJ1-2; possibly TRBD1 for D (6 bases). Germline values: CDR1 SQVTM, CDR2 ANQGSEA. This CDR3 is 15 amino acids long. The CDR3 bases are TGCAGCGTCGATACCTCGACAGGCGCTAACTATGGCTACATCTTC. Protein: CSVDTSTGANYGYIF.

This clonotype was found a few times. The gene calls are TRBV7-2 and TRBJ1-5; the match to TRBD1 covers 10 bases. CDR1 SGHTA and CDR2 FQGNSA come from the germline V gene. With 3 bases clipped from V and 6 bases from J, the junction kept 5 bases outside the gene matches. This CDR3 comprises 15 residues. The CDR3 here is CASSFTGTGAQPQHF. CDR3 sequence (DNA): TGTGCCAGCAGCTTTACCGGGACAGGGGCTCAGCCCCAGCATTTT.

This clonotype was detected many times. V gene TRBV5-5 combines with J gene TRBJ1-2; the match to TRBD1 covers 8 bases. CDR1 SGHKS and CDR2 YYEKEE come from the germline V gene (reference sequence). V dropped 4 bases and J dropped 6; count of bases not matched to a gene: 2. The CDR3 totals 12 residues. The DNA for the CDR3 is TGTGCCAGCAGCACGACAGGGGATGGCTACACCTTC. As protein: CASSTTGDGYTF.

There are a few counts of this clonotype. The chain has TRBV7-9 and TRBJ1-4; D possibly corresponds to TRBD1 (6 bases). With 5 bases removed from V and 15 bases from J, the gap between germline ends came to 22 bases. The CDR3 consists of 14 residues. Germline values: CDR1 SEHNR, CDR2 FQNEAQ (reference sequence). CDR3 sequence: CASSRMGGQLEVFF. CDR3 DNA sequence: TGTGCCAGCAGCCGTATGGGAGGACAGCTGGAGGTGTTTTTT.

This clonotype is termed medium-sized. Germline and junction disagree at one end, which may indicate a read error. This chain uses TRBV28 with TRBJ1-5; a possible D gene is TRBD1 (5 bases). The CDR3 loop spans 14 amino acids. CDR1 and CDR2 (germline): MDHEN, SYDVKM. CDR3 nucleotide sequence: TGTGCGAGCACCAGGGATGGACTCGGAGAGCCCCAGCATTTT. Translated, it gives CASTRDGLGEPQHF.

This clonotype has a count of ten or more. The chain recombines TRBV20-1 with TRBJ1-2; TRBD1 is a possible D gene (6 bases). Germline lookup yields CDR1 DFQATT and CDR2 SNEGSKA (reference sequence). There are 13 residues in the CDR3. V lost 5 bases to trimming and J lost 4 bases, with 14 bases between them. CDR3 residues: CSALPGTLYGYTF. The CDR3 nucleotides read TGCAGTGCTTTACCCGGGACACTCTATGGCTACACCTTC.